This entry concerns a single T cell receptor (beta chain). The CDR3 spans 15 residues. J lost 4 bases, V lost 0 bases, and 3 bases had no gene match. Germline V gives CDR1 MNHEY, CDR2 SVGAGI. The sample is drawn from a study of blood T cell repertoires in COVID-19. Study information: Specimens from acute and convalescent COVID-19 originated in the United States, Italy and Spain.

Original data processing: The authors estimated nucleated cell counts from reference gene primer amplification. TCRdb keeps only in-frame clones here, not all; method: immunoSEQ multiplex PCR. The V and J calls and the clone size are those of that table, but D and trimming were determined from the DNA. Among tens of thousands of clones, 70% to 90% were seen once, and the ten largest hold roughly 7.7%. Source material: peripheral blood. This chain joins TRBV6-5 and TRBJ1-2, with 9 bases fitting TRBD1. The clonotype originates from a man aged 55 to 70 with COVID-19, enrolled during active disease. CDR3 coding DNA: TGTGCCAGCAGTTACTCGGGACAGGGTGTCTATGGCTACACCTTC. Amino acid sequence: CASSYSGQGVYGYTF.